This note documents a single T cell receptor beta chain sequence. From germline, CDR1 is SGHVS and CDR2 FQNEAQ. Trimming took 10 bases from V and 4 from J; bases not matched to a gene: 6. The CDR3 is made up of 13 amino acids. This specimen comes from a study of blood T cells in healthy people across ages. Using a J-beta primer mix together with a sample-barcoded 5' primer, a second PCR was run for roughly 6 to 12 cycles. From the 5' RACE reads, TCRdb called clonotypes with MiXCR, one entry per CDR3 protein. The sample has approximately 960,000 distinct CDR3 sequences, almost 30% seen once; the top ten hold around 9.6%. These records were also assigned to another study, of T cells of mothers and their children.

The clonotype was recovered from a woman aged 40 to 50 in good health. This chain joins TRBV7-8 and TRBJ1-5; 8 bases line up with TRBD1. Sequencing was done on a sample of blood. The CDR3 is CATGDRHNQPQHF. The CDR3 nucleotides are TGTGCCACCGGGGACAGGCATAATCAGCCCCAGCATTTT.